This entry features one T cell receptor beta chain sequence. Its antigen is unidentified. The record originates from a study of blood T cells in healthy people across ages. The study, taken as a whole, reports: As naive T cell percentage varied, TCR beta diversity correlated strongly with it.

This CDR3 has 17 residues. Trimming removed 3 bases at V and 0 bases at J, with 17 bases between. The V gene's germline CDR1 is SGHAT and CDR2 FQNNGV. It was with a sample-barcoded 5' primer and a J-beta primer mix that a second PCR of about 7 to 12 cycles was run. TCRdb analysed the 5' RACE reads with MiXCR anew, one entry per CDR3 protein. The sample yields approximately 1.5 million distinct CDR3 sequences, 34% seen once. This chain joins TRBV11-2 and TRBJ1-1; D is possibly TRBD1 (6 bases). This receptor was obtained from a woman aged 25 to 39 in good health. Sequences were obtained from blood. The CDR3 DNA sequence: TGTGCCAGCAGCTTGGGTTTGGAGGGGGTCATGAACACTGAAGCTTTCTTT. It translates to CASSLGLEGVMNTEAFF.